The 30 T cell receptor beta chains in this list originate from one sample, sequenced in a study of blood T cell repertoires in COVID-19. Profiling relied on immunoSEQ multiplex PCR, and the TCRdb table lists in-frame clones only, not all of them. The table shows some 280,000 clones, with around four fifths occurring only once. The specimen was peripheral blood. These TCRs come from a woman in her 50s with active or convalescent COVID-19.

The chain links TRBV5-1 to TRBJ1-2, with 9 bases lining up with TRBD1. Germline-derived CDR1 and CDR2 are SGHRS and YFSETQ. This CDR3 is built from 15 residues. The ends lost 4 bases at V and 2 bases at J; junction bases unmatched: 6. Here the CDR3 DNA reads TGCGCCAGCAGCCCTGGGGACAGGGAAAACTATGGCTACACCTTC. Encoded protein: CASSPGDRENYGYTF.

V and J are TRBV5-1 and TRBJ1-4; possible D gene TRBD1, 6 bases. The CDR3 runs to 15 residues. Germline CDR1 and CDR2: SGHRS and YFSETQ. The ends were cut back, 4 bases at V and 4 bases at J, with 14 bases in the middle. The CDR3 nucleotides are TGCGCCAGCAGCATACAGGGAACTGATAATGAAAAACTGTTTTTT. Amino acid sequence: CASSIQGTDNEKLFF.

The V call is TRBV5-6, the J call TRBJ1-2; D gene ambiguous. The CDR3 has 16 residues. V was cut by 0 bases and J by 4 bases, with 16 bases left in between. CDR1 and CDR2 from the germline V gene are SGHDT and YYEEEE. As DNA, the CDR3 is TGTGCCAGCAGCTTGGTGTTCGACGGTGGAGGCTATGGCTACACCTTC. Its translation: CASSLVFDGGGYGYTF.

This chain joins TRBV7-2 and TRBJ1-4; D uncertain. The CDR3 length is 11 residues. V was cut by 1 base and J by 11 bases, with 5 bases left in between. The germline V gene has CDR1 SGHTA and CDR2 FQGNSA. CDR3 DNA sequence: TGTGCCAGCAGCTTAGGTCCGAAACTGTTTTTT. Translated, it gives CASSLGPKLFF.

The chain combines TRBV7-9 with TRBJ1-1; 9 bases agree with TRBD1. CDR1 is SEHNR, CDR2 FQNEAQ, per germline (reference sequence). J lost 5 bases, V lost 5 bases, and 6 bases had no gene match. The CDR3 is made up of 14 amino acids. CDR3 sequence (DNA): TGTGCCAGCAGCCTTCGGACAGGGGAGACTGAAGCTTTCTTT. It specifies CASSLRTGETEAFF.

The V call is TRBV9, the J call TRBJ2-1; 8 nucleotides align to TRBD1. Trimming removed 4 bases from V and 9 bases from J; junction bases left unmatched: 9. The germline gives CDR1 SGDLS, CDR2 YYNGEE. The CDR3 has 14 residues. The CDR3 protein is CASSLGQGPGEQFF. In DNA form, the CDR3 reads TGTGCCAGCAGCTTAGGACAGGGTCCGGGTGAGCAGTTCTTC.

This chain joins TRBV4-1 and TRBJ1-2; a possible D gene is TRBD1 (5 bases). V dropped 0 bases and J dropped 8 bases, with 13 bases sitting between them. Germline V lookup: CDR1 MGHRA, CDR2 YSYEKL. The CDR3 totals 14 residues. The CDR3 bases are TGCGCCAGCAGCCAAGAGGGCAGACAGACCGGCTACACCTTC. Its translation: CASSQEGRQTGYTF.

The sample holds a few counts of this clone. J is TRBJ2-3 and V is TRBV5-6, with D possibly being TRBD2 (5 bases). This CDR3 is 14 amino acids long. With 4 bases removed from V and 4 bases from J, the gap between germline ends came to 13 bases. Germline loops: CDR1 SGHDT, CDR2 YYEEEE. The CDR3 region has the DNA TGTGCCAGCAGCCCGTCGGGGTGGGCAGATACGCAGTATTTT. Translated: CASSPSGWADTQYF.

V is TRBV10-3 and J is TRBJ2-1, with D possibly TRBD2 on 6 matching bases. V lost 8 bases and J lost 7, with 21 bases in between. Germline CDR1 is ENHRY and CDR2 is SYGVKD. The CDR3 has 15 residues. CDR3 sequence: CAIGGTLYSSNEQFF. For the CDR3, the DNA is TGTGCCATCGGCGGGACTCTGTATAGTAGTAATGAGCAGTTCTTC.

The chain employs TRBV4-2 and TRBJ2-1, with TRBD2 identical over 14 bases. The trim removed 4 bases at V and 5 bases at J, leaving 10 bases unmatched. CDR1 and CDR2 from the germline V gene are LGHNA and YNFKEQ. The CDR3 length is 18 residues. CDR3 residues: CASSRTAGTSGGNNEQFF. CDR3 in DNA: TGTGCCAGCAGCCGCACAGCCGGGACTAGCGGGGGCAACAATGAGCAGTTCTTC.

The chain is built from TRBV18 and TRBJ1-4, with D possibly being TRBD1 (5 bases). The V gene's germline CDR1 is KGHSH and CDR2 LQKENI. The CDR3 has 13 amino acids. V lost 1 base and J 7 bases, leaving 7 bases between the germline ends. In DNA form, the CDR3 reads TGTGCCAGCTCACCACGCAGGGCTGAAAAACTGTTTTTT. It yields the protein CASSPRRAEKLFF.

The CDR3 DNA reads as TGTGCCAGCAGCCATTGGTACAGGAGAGAGAGCTCTGGAAACACCATATATTTT. This gives the protein CASSHWYRRESSGNTIYF. The J gene is TRBJ1-3, the V gene TRBV14, with a possible D match to TRBD1 (5 bases). The CDR3 sequence is 18 residues long. The V gene lost 3 bases and the J gene lost 0 bases, with 18 bases spanning the gap. CDR1 is SGHDN and CDR2 is FVKESK in the germline V gene.

The rearrangement uses TRBV20-1 and TRBJ1-2; D is unclear. Trimming shortened V by 3 bases and J by 2 bases, and 13 bases separated the two germline ends. The CDR3 has 14 residues. Germline V lookup: CDR1 DFQATT, CDR2 SNEGSKA (reference sequence). CDR3 amino acids: CSASSAGGNYGYTF. For the CDR3, the DNA is TGCAGTGCTAGTTCTGCCGGCGGGAACTATGGCTACACCTTC.

The J gene is TRBJ2-3, the V gene TRBV7-9; 7 positions match TRBD1. Germline lookup yields CDR1 SEHNR and CDR2 FQNEAQ (reference sequence). With 5 bases clipped from V and 0 bases from J, the junction kept 8 bases outside the gene matches. This CDR3 spans 16 amino acids. Here the CDR3 DNA reads TGTGCCAGCAGCCCAGGGACAGCCACTAGCACAGATACGCAGTATTTT. It yields the protein CASSPGTATSTDTQYF.

The chain employs TRBV3-1 (or the pseudogene TRBV3-2) and TRBJ1-2; no clear D. The CDR3 contains 17 residues. The V end was cut by 4 bases, the J end by 0 bases, with 18 bases between. The germline V gene encodes CDR1 LGHDT and CDR2 YNNKEL (reference sequence). The chain's CDR3 is CASSPPDGELANYGYTF. The DNA of the CDR3 is TGTGCCAGCAGCCCGCCGGACGGGGAGTTAGCTAACTATGGCTACACCTTC.

The chain employs TRBV4-2 and TRBJ2-7; D is undetermined. The V end lost 1 base, the J end lost 7 bases, and 11 bases lay between the germline ends. CDR1 is LGHNA, CDR2 YNFKEQ, per germline. CDR3 length: 13 residues. The CDR3 DNA sequence: TGTGCCAGCAGCCAAGCGACCACAGTAGAGCAGTACTTC. Protein sequence: CASSQATTVEQYF.

In this sample, this clone turned up a few times. V and J are TRBV5-1 and TRBJ2-2; the D is unclear. Germline lookup yields CDR1 SGHRS and CDR2 YFSETQ. The length of the CDR3 is 13 residues. V lost 2 bases and J lost 11, with 13 bases in between. CDR3 nucleotide sequence: TGCGCCAGCAGCTTAAGGCCTGCAGGAGAGCTGTTTTTT. This gives the protein CASSLRPAGELFF. The full variable domain, its missing parts supplied by reference TRBV5-1 and TRBJ2-2, is KAGVTQTPRYLIKTRGQQVTLSCSPISGHRSVSWYQQTPGQGLQFLFEYFSETQRNKGNFPGRFSGRQFSNSRSEMNVSTLELGDSALYLCASSLRPAGELFFGEGSRLTVL.

The chain is built from TRBV3-1 (or the pseudogene TRBV3-2) and TRBJ1-1, with D tentatively TRBD1 (5 bases). Trimming left V 5 bases short and J 10 bases short, with 26 bases between. The length of the CDR3 is 16 residues. Germline V lookup: CDR1 LGHDT, CDR2 YNNKEL (reference sequence). This CDR3 is CASSYERTAAGRGAFF. CDR3 nucleotides: TGTGCCAGCAGCTACGAACGCACCGCGGCAGGGCGGGGAGCTTTCTTT.

This sequence joins TRBV5-1 and TRBJ1-4; possible D gene TRBD1, 6 bases. This CDR3 has 15 amino acids. Germline CDR1 and CDR2: SGHRS and YFSETQ. V lost 4 bases and J lost 7, with 17 bases in between. The CDR3 DNA follows: TGCGCCAGCAGCACCGGAGGGGGGGATGGTGAAAAACTGTTTTTT. Translated: CASSTGGGDGEKLFF.

This clone was counted once. The chain is built from TRBV20-1 and TRBJ1-6; D gene ambiguous. The CDR3 consists of 11 residues. The V end was cut by 4 bases, the J end by 7 bases, with 5 bases between. Germline V gives CDR1 DFQATT, CDR2 SNEGSKA (reference sequence). CDR3: CSATGNSPLHF. The CDR3 DNA reads as TGCAGTGCTACGGGGAATTCACCCCTCCACTTT.

This clone was recorded at least ten times. J is TRBJ1-5 and V is TRBV6-5, with D tentatively TRBD1 (5 bases). The CDR3 extends over 15 amino acids. Germline assignment: CDR1 MNHEY and CDR2 SVGAGI. V shed 7 bases and J shed 3 bases, with 16 bases lying between them. The CDR3 loop is CASTRSDSYNQPQHF. DNA for the CDR3: TGTGCCAGCACTCGTTCCGACAGCTACAATCAGCCCCAGCATTTT.

V gene TRBV9 combines with J gene TRBJ1-3; the match to TRBD1 covers 9 bases. This CDR3 region has 14 residues. The germline CDR1 and CDR2 sequences are SGDLS and YYNGEE. Unmatched junction bases numbered 2, after V lost 3 bases and J lost 4 bases. The CDR3 region is CASSAQGAGNTIYF. The DNA of the CDR3 is TGTGCCAGCAGCGCACAGGGGGCGGGAAACACCATATATTTT.

The chain couples TRBV9 to TRBJ2-1, with TRBD1 matching 9 bases. CDR3 length equals 16 residues. With V trimmed by 2 bases and J by 3 bases, 6 bases remained unmatched. CDR1 and CDR2 from the germline V gene are SGDLS and YYNGEE. The CDR3 sequence: CASSVAGTGSYNEQFF. The CDR3 DNA is TGTGCCAGCAGCGTGGCCGGGACAGGGAGCTACAATGAGCAGTTCTTC.

This clone was seen only once. This chain uses TRBV27 with TRBJ2-2; D may be TRBD2 (5 bases). CDR3 length: 15 residues. CDR1 MNHEY and CDR2 SMNVEV come from the germline V gene (reference sequence). Trimming took off 6 bases at V and 3 bases at J, with 14 bases between the two ends. In nucleotides, the CDR3 is TGTGCCAGCAGCCCGGCCCCGAGGGACACCGGGGAGCTGTTTTTT. Encoded protein: CASSPAPRDTGELFF.

The rearrangement uses TRBV28 and TRBJ1-1, with unresolved D. The V end lost 2 bases, the J end lost 0 bases, and 10 bases lay between the germline ends. The V gene's germline CDR1 is MDHEN and CDR2 SYDVKM. CDR3 size: 15 residues. The CDR3 loop reads CASSLGARLNTEAFF. CDR3 sequence (DNA): TGTGCCAGCAGTTTAGGTGCCAGGCTGAACACTGAAGCTTTCTTT.

This clone occurred a few times. The chain combines TRBV30 with TRBJ1-5, with 7 bases matching TRBD1. After removal of 0 bases from V and 4 bases from J, the junction contained 3 bases not matched to a gene. CDR3 size: 14 residues. Germline V gene lookup returns CDR1 GTSNPN and CDR2 SVGIG (reference sequence). The CDR3 loop reads CAWSVGGANQPQHF. CDR3 sequence (DNA): TGTGCCTGGAGTGTAGGGGGCGCAAATCAGCCCCAGCATTTT.

The J gene is TRBJ1-1, the V gene TRBV11-2, with 7 bases matching TRBD1. V dropped 1 base and J dropped 1; count of bases not matched to a gene: 6. This CDR3 contains 16 residues. Germline V gene data show CDR1 as SGHAT and CDR2 as FQNNGV. The CDR3 loop reads CASSLAEGAPNTEAFF. The CDR3 bases are TGTGCCAGCAGCTTAGCCGAGGGGGCCCCGAACACTGAAGCTTTCTTT.

V gene TRBV2 combines with J gene TRBJ2-7; the match to TRBD2 covers 12 bases. Germline-derived CDR1 and CDR2 are SNHLY and FYNNEI. V gave up 7 bases and J gave up 4 bases; unmatched junction bases: 5. The CDR3 runs 14 residues. DNA of the CDR3: TGTGCCAGCACCTTGACTAGCGGGAGTTACGAGCAGTACTTC. This codes for CASTLTSGSYEQYF.

V and J are TRBV9 and TRBJ1-6; 7 bases are a match to TRBD1. This CDR3 contains 17 residues. Germline V gives CDR1 SGDLS, CDR2 YYNGEE. J lost 0 bases, V lost 0 bases, and 3 bases had no gene match. The CDR3 DNA follows: TGTGCCAGCAGCGTAGGGGACAGAGACTCCTATAATTCACCCCTCCACTTT. Protein: CASSVGDRDSYNSPLHF.

This sequence joins TRBV5-4 and TRBJ2-5, with 10 bases identical to TRBD2. Germline CDR1 is SGHNT and CDR2 is YYREEE (reference sequence). J was trimmed by 1 base and V by 3 bases; bases with no gene match: 6. The CDR3 length is 16 residues. CDR3 sequence (DNA): TGTGCCAGCAGCTCCCCGAAGCGGGAGGGCCAAGAGACCCAGTACTTC. Translated, it gives CASSSPKREGQETQYF.